This T cell receptor (beta chain) came from a study of blood T cell repertoires in COVID-19 (dated by TCRdb to between 2020 and 2021). About the investigation overall: Samples from collaborators originated in the United States, Italy and Spain and spanned both the acute and convalescent phases of COVID-19. The prospective study material was composed of cDNA or gDNA derived from T cells, B-cell-depleted T cells, or PBMCs. The dataset comprised deeply sampled blood TCRbeta repertoires from subjects exposed to, actively infected with, or recovered from COVID-19. The repertoires were released in a freely available public database meant as a resource for research on the immune response to SARS-CoV-2. Samples came from the ongoing ImmuneRACE study (first 160 participants) plus 1,254 subjects from 6 global collaborators. Nearly every sample came with metadata listing a de-identified subject ID, COVID-19 status, age in years and sex. Where available, HLA class I and class II types were obtained from metadata supplied by the sample provider rather than from assay-based typing. The investigation overall reported the following: The amount of clinical and demographic metadata varied by source and participant and was provided uncurated.

The collaborating institutions used their own protocols to collect whole blood in K2EDTA tubes. For TCRbeta analysis, collaborators shipped samples in one of three forms: frozen whole blood, isolated PBMCs, or DNA extracted from either of those sample types. The immunoSEQ Assay, a bias-controlled multiplex PCR, was used to amplify TCRbeta CDR3 regions from genomic DNA. For the original study's pipeline: Nucleated cell counts per sample were estimated from amplification of reference gene primers within the assay. To quantify the absolute abundance of each unique TCRbeta CDR3 rearrangement, sequence reads were collapsed and filtered. For each sample, productive Simpson clonality was calculated as the square root of Simpson's diversity index across productive rearrangements. Drawn from immuneACCESS, this table holds only the in-frame rearrangements with V and J called that TCRdb kept. Clones are partly lost; checked studies trace under half to an unresolved V gene and leave the rest unexplained. The DNA was the basis for D and trimming; V, J and clone size are from that table. The sample table holds around 30,000 clones, of which about 80% were seen once. The ten largest make up 35% to 55% of the sample.

Note on this clone: Its antigen is unknown. No base-level quality is on record; no much larger clone is a single base apart.

From its cysteine to its phenylalanine, the CDR3 spans 15 amino acids. CDR3 DNA is the only sequence kept; it has 45 bases, read in frame from the first base. V is clipped by 2 bases and J by 6 bases, and the sequence between their germline boundaries is 17 bases long. From the germline V gene, CDR1 is LGHNA and CDR2 is YSLEER. Recombination joined TRBV4-3 with TRBJ2-7; the D gene is possibly TRBD1, with 6 bases matching. This TCR was sampled from a woman in her 70s with acute or convalescent COVID-19. The sequencing input was peripheral blood. The CDR3 protein sequence reads: CASSQSQGFGIEQYF. The DNA sequence follows: TGCGCCAGCAGCCAATCACAGGGTTTCGGGATCGAGCAGTACTTC.